Each of the 19 T cell receptor beta chains below was sequenced from the same sample in a study of long-term antiretroviral therapy in people with HIV. This was the immunoSEQ v3.0 assay at survey level. Sequenced by immunoSEQ multiplex PCR; TCRdb stores in-frame clones only, minus some. The sample shows about 35,000 clones, roughly 80% of them seen only once. Sequenced material: unsorted PBMCs, taken 2 years after starting antiretroviral therapy. These receptors all come from a woman in her fifties or sixties with HIV.

The chain employs TRBV5-1 and TRBJ1-1, with D possibly matching TRBD1 (5 bases). The V end lost 1 base, the J end lost 1 base, and 17 bases lay between the germline ends. The length of the CDR3 is 17 residues. Looked up from germline, CDR1 is SGHRS and CDR2 is YFSETQ. In DNA, the CDR3 is TGCGCCAGCAGCTTGCTAGGGGACGGGGACTCGAACACTGAAGCTTTCTTT. This sequence encodes CASSLLGDGDSNTEAFF.

The gene calls are TRBV19 and TRBJ1-5, with 8 bases aligning to TRBD1. The V gene end was trimmed by 7 bases and the J gene end by 7 bases; junction bases not matched to a gene: 15. The CDR3 runs to 16 residues. Per germline, CDR1 LNHDA and CDR2 SQIVND (reference sequence). The CDR3: CASTNPLQGAPQPQHF. DNA of the CDR3: TGTGCCAGTACCAATCCCTTGCAGGGGGCGCCCCAGCCCCAGCATTTT. Variable domain in full (rest from reference TRBV19 and TRBJ1-5): DGGITQSPKYLFRKEGQNVTLSCEQNLNHDAMYWYRQDPGQGLRLIYYSQIVNDFQKGDIAEGYSVSREKKESFPLTVTSAQKNPTAFYLCASTNPLQGAPQPQHFGDGTRLSIL.

The V and J genes are TRBV30 and TRBJ1-6; D unresolved. With 4 bases removed from V and 6 bases from J, the gap between germline ends came to 4 bases. CDR1 and CDR2 (germline): GTSNPN, SVGIG (reference sequence). The CDR3 is 11 amino acids. CDR3 DNA: TGTGCCTGGAAACTTAATTCACCCCTCCACTTT. It is translated as CAWKLNSPLHF.

The rearrangement joins TRBV6-6 to TRBJ1-1, with D possibly being TRBD1 (5 bases). The CDR3 length is 14 residues. V shed 7 bases and J shed 4 bases, with 16 bases lying between them. Germline CDR1 and CDR2: MNHNY and SVGAGI (reference sequence). Here the CDR3 reads CASTDPPGLTEAFF. CDR3 nucleotides: TGTGCCAGCACCGACCCGCCAGGGCTCACTGAAGCTTTCTTT.

The CDR3 bases are TGCGCCAGCACCCTAGCGGGGGGAGAACCCTACAATGAGCAGTTCTTC. This translates into CASTLAGGEPYNEQFF. This chain connects TRBV5-1 to TRBJ2-1; 11 bases agree with TRBD2. CDR3 length: 16 residues. V lost 6 bases and J lost 2; bases outside the gene matches: 7. The germline gives CDR1 SGHRS, CDR2 YFSETQ. The complete variable domain, with remaining parts taken from reference TRBV5-1 and TRBJ2-1, reads KAGVTQTPRYLIKTRGQQVTLSCSPISGHRSVSWYQQTPGQGLQFLFEYFSETQRNKGNFPGRFSGRQFSNSRSEMNVSTLELGDSALYLCASTLAGGEPYNEQFFGPGTRLTVL.

This sequence joins TRBV5-1 and TRBJ2-5, with D perhaps TRBD2 (6 bases). V was trimmed by 1 base and J by 4 bases, leaving 11 bases between them. Germline values: CDR1 SGHRS, CDR2 YFSETQ. This CDR3 is built from 14 residues. The CDR3: CASSLSSGGETQYF. CDR3 bases: TGCGCCAGCAGCTTGTCATCCGGGGGAGAGACCCAGTACTTC.

This clone was counted between two and nine times. The chain uses TRBV14 and TRBJ1-2; 9 bases are shared with TRBD1. This CDR3 contains 15 residues. Germline V lookup: CDR1 SGHDN, CDR2 FVKESK. V lost 4 bases and J lost 4; bases outside the gene matches: 7. CDR3 nucleotides: TGTGCCAGCAGCCGCCCCGGGACAGGGTCCTATGGCTACACCTTC. This codes for CASSRPGTGSYGYTF.

The genes are TRBV19 and TRBJ1-3, with 7 bases that match TRBD1. This CDR3 comprises 14 residues. With V trimmed by 4 bases and J by 6 bases, 6 bases remained unmatched. Germline assignment: CDR1 LNHDA and CDR2 SQIVND (reference sequence). Written as DNA, the CDR3 is TGTGCCAGTAGTAAGACAGGGTCGGAAAACACCATATATTTT. It translates to CASSKTGSENTIYF.

In its sample, this clone was seen a few times. The chain employs TRBV30 and TRBJ1-4; 8 bases fit TRBD1. The CDR3 contains 15 residues. Germline V CDR1 and CDR2: GTSNPN, SVGIG (reference sequence). V lost 4 bases, J lost 4 bases, and 8 bases stayed unmatched. CDR3 bases: TGTGCCTGGAACCCCCAGGGGGCTCTTAATGAAAAACTGTTTTTT. It encodes CAWNPQGALNEKLFF.

This clone was detected a few times. This chain links TRBV6-1 with TRBJ2-7; a possible D gene is TRBD1 (5 bases). V was trimmed by 0 bases and J by 4 bases, leaving 7 bases between them. Germline V gives CDR1 MNHNS, CDR2 SASEGT. The CDR3 runs to 13 residues. The CDR3, as DNA: TGTGCCAGCAGTGAAGCGGGGCGGTACGAGCAGTACTTC. Residues: CASSEAGRYEQYF.

This clone was detected once. This rearrangement joins TRBV28 to TRBJ1-6, with D perhaps TRBD1 (6 bases). The CDR3 contains 17 residues. Trimming removed 2 bases at V and 1 base at J, with 12 bases between. CDR1 and CDR2 from the germline V gene are MDHEN and SYDVKM. As DNA, the CDR3 is TGTGCCAGCAGTTTACCACTAGACAGGTCCTATAATTCACCCCTCCACTTT. Translated: CASSLPLDRSYNSPLHF.

There are a few counts of this clone. The V gene is TRBV29-1, the J gene TRBJ2-3, with D unclear. V lost 7 bases and J 5 bases, leaving 10 bases between the germline ends. This CDR3 contains 11 residues. Per the germline V gene, CDR1 is SQVTM and CDR2 is ANQGSEA. CDR3 protein: CSGHSLDTQYF. Written as DNA, the CDR3 is TGCAGCGGCCATTCGCTAGATACGCAGTATTTT.

This rearrangement joins TRBV7-9 to TRBJ2-1, with a tentative D call TRBD2 (5 bases). CDR1 is SEHNR and CDR2 is FQNEAQ in the germline V gene (reference sequence). The ends were cut back, 1 base at V and 9 bases at J, with 10 bases in the middle. The CDR3 runs to 13 residues. Written as DNA, the CDR3 is TGTGCCAGCAGCTTAGGAGGGCTGCTTGAGCAGTTCTTC. This sequence encodes CASSLGGLLEQFF.

The rearrangement joins TRBV6-6 to TRBJ2-1; maybe TRBD1 (5 bases). Germline values: CDR1 MNHNY, CDR2 SVGAGI (reference sequence). The CDR3 is 13 amino acids. V was clipped by 4 bases and J by 14 bases, with 18 bases between them. This CDR3 is CASSSKGVFSEFF. DNA for the CDR3: TGTGCCAGCAGTTCTAAAGGGGTTTTCTCCGAGTTCTTC.

The chain carries TRBV4-1 and TRBJ1-3; 7 bases agree with TRBD1. J lost 2 bases, V lost 1 base, and 17 bases had no gene match. The CDR3 loop spans 20 amino acids. Germline V gene lookup returns CDR1 MGHRA and CDR2 YSYEKL. In DNA form, the CDR3 reads TGCGCCAGCAGCCAAGCGATCAAAAACAAGCGGACAGGAACTGGAAACACCATATATTTT. This sequence encodes CASSQAIKNKRTGTGNTIYF.

This clone was observed a single time. The chain links TRBV18 to TRBJ1-1; 7 bases match TRBD1. This CDR3 has 13 amino acids. The germline CDR1 and CDR2 sequences are KGHSH and LQKENI. Trimming at V came to 4 bases and at J to 6 bases, leaving 5 bases not matched to a gene. As DNA, the CDR3 is TGTGCCAGCTCACTGGGACAGACTGCTGAAGCTTTCTTT. The encoded protein is CASSLGQTAEAFF.

CDR3 in DNA: TGTGCCAGCAGTTCCCGGGACAGCCTCTACAATGAGCAGTTCTTC. This codes for CASSSRDSLYNEQFF. The chain is built from TRBV27 and TRBJ2-1; 7 bases match TRBD1. The CDR3 is made up of 15 amino acids. Trimming removed 4 bases from V and 3 bases from J; junction bases left unmatched: 6. The germline gives CDR1 MNHEY, CDR2 SMNVEV (reference sequence).

The rearrangement uses TRBV10-2 and TRBJ1-6, with D unclear. V was trimmed by 10 bases and J by 7 bases, leaving 14 bases between them. In germline, CDR1 is WSHSY, CDR2 SAAADI. The CDR3 sequence is 13 residues long. The CDR3 loop reads CATKIGENSPLHF. CDR3 DNA: TGCGCCACTAAAATTGGGGAAAATTCACCCCTCCACTTT.

V is TRBV30 and J is TRBJ1-2; 7 nucleotides agree with TRBD1. The CDR3 is 12 amino acids. Germline V lookup: CDR1 GTSNPN, CDR2 SVGIG (reference sequence). Trimming at V came to 5 bases and at J to 9 bases, leaving 9 bases not matched to a gene. CDR3 protein: CAWRQGINSYTF. CDR3 nucleotide sequence: TGTGCCTGGCGACAGGGAATCAATAGCTACACCTTC. The whole variable domain, remainder taken from reference TRBV30 and TRBJ1-2, is SQTIHQWPATLVQPVGSPLSLECTVEGTSNPNLYWYRQAAGRGLQLLFYSVGIGQISSEVPQNLSASRPQDRQFILSSKKLLLSDSGFYLCAWRQGINSYTFGSGTRLTVV.